Each of the 21 T cell receptor beta chains below was sequenced from the same sample in a study of CD8 T cells in Susac syndrome. Roughly 0.45 to 1 ug RNA was reverse transcribed with random hexamers. TCRdb itself ran the immunoSEQ multiplex PCR reads through MiXCR, one entry per CDR3 protein. Among more than 110,000 distinct CDR3 sequences, just under 95% were seen once, and the ten largest hold about 0.14%. Material: CD4+ T cells from PBMCs. The receptors here all came from a human donor with Susac syndrome.

This clonotype was seen only once. The J gene is TRBJ1-1, the V gene TRBV4-2, with a tentative D call TRBD1 (6 bases). The germline V gene encodes CDR1 LGHNA and CDR2 YNFKEQ. This CDR3 contains 14 residues. With 4 bases removed from V and 1 base from J, the gap between germline ends came to 10 bases. CDR3 loop: CASSRGQRNTEAFF. The CDR3 region has the DNA TGTGCCAGCAGCCGCGGACAGAGGAACACTGAAGCTTTCTTT.

The gene calls are TRBV10-3 and TRBJ2-7; D is undetermined. Germline CDR1 is ENHRY and CDR2 is SYGVKD. The CDR3 is 13 amino acids. Between the trimmed V and J ends, which lost 0 bases and 2 bases, there was a span of 5 bases. CDR3 coding DNA: TGTGCCATCAGTGAGTCTGCACCCTACGAGCAGTACTTC. This encodes CAISESAPYEQYF.

This clonotype was seen once. The chain uses TRBV10-3 and TRBJ1-6; TRBD1 might be the D (6 bases). The CDR3 totals 13 residues. Germline-derived CDR1 and CDR2 are ENHRY and SYGVKD. Trimming removed 6 bases at V and 10 bases at J, with 13 bases between. The CDR3 region is CAIRQTGTSPLHF. The CDR3 region has the DNA TGTGCCATCAGACAAACAGGGACATCACCCCTCCACTTT.

V is TRBV12-3 or TRBV12-4 and J is TRBJ1-5; no clear D gene. Trimming cost V 11 bases and J 0 bases, with 11 bases left between them. The CDR3 covers 13 residues. CDR3 nucleotides: TGTGCCTCCACCACGGGTAGCAATCAGCCCCAGCATTTT. Encoded protein: CASTTGSNQPQHF.

The CDR3 nucleotides are TGTGCCAGCAGTCCGGACAGGTCTTACGAGCAGTACTTC. Translating gives CASSPDRSYEQYF. V is TRBV2 and J is TRBJ2-7; TRBD1 matches 7 bases. Unmatched junction bases numbered 5, after V lost 5 bases and J lost 4 bases. This CDR3 spans 13 amino acids. Germline CDR1 and CDR2: SNHLY and FYNNEI.

V is TRBV29-1 and J is TRBJ1-1; 10 nucleotides match TRBD1. J was trimmed by 1 base and V by 6 bases; bases with no gene match: 2. This CDR3 has 13 amino acids. Germline V lookup: CDR1 SQVTM, CDR2 ANQGSEA. CDR3 sequence: CSVTGGWNTEAFF. As DNA, the CDR3 is TGCAGCGTGACAGGGGGCTGGAACACTGAAGCTTTCTTT.

This clonotype was observed once. The J gene is TRBJ1-2, the V gene TRBV28; D remains unclear. The CDR3 contains 17 residues. V lost 4 bases, J lost 6 bases, and 24 bases lay in between. CDR1 and CDR2 (germline): MDHEN, SYDVKM. CDR3 amino acids: CASSSPRKVYQRDGYTF. CDR3 nucleotides: TGTGCCAGCAGTTCCCCGAGGAAGGTTTATCAGAGGGATGGCTACACCTTC.

The gene calls are TRBV30 and TRBJ2-7, with TRBD2 identical over 8 bases. The junction had 14 bases not matched to a gene; V was cut back by 1 base and J by 6 bases. This CDR3 spans 16 amino acids. The V gene's germline CDR1 is GTSNPN and CDR2 SVGIG (reference sequence). The CDR3 DNA sequence: TGTGCCTGGAGTGCCCCCGGGAGGGTGCGAAGGGGCGAGCAGTACTTC. It codes for CAWSAPGRVRRGEQYF.

This rearrangement joins TRBV4-2 to TRBJ2-1; 7 nucleotides line up with TRBD2. Germline V gene data show CDR1 as LGHNA and CDR2 as YNFKEQ. The CDR3 spans 16 residues. V was pared by 0 bases and J by 3 bases, with 5 bases of the junction left unmatched. CDR3 sequence (DNA): TGTGCCAGCAGCCAAGATGGAGCGGGAAACTACAATGAGCAGTTCTTC. Translation gives CASSQDGAGNYNEQFF.

The J gene is TRBJ2-7, the V gene TRBV28; 7 positions agree with TRBD1. The CDR3 is made up of 16 amino acids. J gave up 1 base and V 5 bases, and 11 bases lay outside the gene matches. Germline CDR1 MDHEN, CDR2 SYDVKM. In DNA, the CDR3 is TGTGCCAGCAGTGAAACCCTAAACAGGGGATCCTACGAGCAGTACTTC. It codes for CASSETLNRGSYEQYF.

The rearrangement uses TRBV10-3 and TRBJ2-7; 13 nucleotides match TRBD2. Germline V CDR1 and CDR2: ENHRY, SYGVKD. The length of the CDR3 is 15 residues. With 0 bases clipped from V and 6 bases from J, the junction kept 2 bases outside the gene matches. The CDR3 nucleotides read TGTGCCATCAGTGAGTCAGGACTAGCGGGAGTCGAGCAGTACTTC. It encodes CAISESGLAGVEQYF.

The chain employs TRBV18 and TRBJ2-5, with 8 positions matching TRBD1. The CDR3 sequence is 13 residues long. Germline CDR1 and CDR2: KGHSH and LQKENI. The V gene end was trimmed by 6 bases and the J gene end by 2 bases; junction bases not matched to a gene: 2. The CDR3 region has the DNA TGTGCCAGCTCTCGGGACAGGCAAGAGACCCAGTACTTC. The encoded protein is CASSRDRQETQYF.

This clonotype has just one count. This sequence joins TRBV15 and TRBJ2-7, with D uncertain. CDR1 is LNHNV, CDR2 YYDKDF, per germline (reference sequence). The V end was cut by 1 base, the J end by 0 bases, with 7 bases between. There are 14 residues in the CDR3. The DNA of the CDR3 is TGTGCCACCAGCAGAGCCGGGTCCTCCTACGAGCAGTACTTC. Amino acid sequence: CATSRAGSSYEQYF.

The chain carries TRBV7-2 and TRBJ2-7; D may be TRBD1 or TRBD2 (5 bases each). V was pared by 1 base and J by 6 bases, with 7 bases between. Germline lookup yields CDR1 SGHTA and CDR2 FQGNSA. The CDR3 is 12 amino acids. The CDR3 is CASSLGGVEQYF. The CDR3 DNA follows: TGTGCCAGCAGCTTAGGAGGGGTCGAGCAGTACTTC.

The V and J genes are TRBV18 and TRBJ2-7; D unclear. The CDR3 loop spans 16 amino acids. CDR1 is KGHSH, CDR2 LQKENI, per germline. V was shortened by 4 bases and J by 0 bases, with 16 bases between the two germline ends. The CDR3 DNA reads TGTGCCAGCTCACTGGCTAGTTCGGCGAGCTCCTACGAGCAGTACTTC. Translating it yields CASSLASSASSYEQYF.

The chain links TRBV29-1 to TRBJ1-4; 7 bases align to TRBD1. Germline V lookup: CDR1 SQVTM, CDR2 ANQGSEA. With 8 bases clipped from V and 9 bases from J, the junction kept 9 bases outside the gene matches. The CDR3 contains 12 residues. In nucleotides, the CDR3 is TGCAGCCACTCGGGGACAGCTCAAAAACTGTTTTTT. Translated, it gives CSHSGTAQKLFF.

The V gene is TRBV4-3, the J gene TRBJ2-2; D is perhaps TRBD1 or TRBD2 (5 bases each). This CDR3 is 16 amino acids long. V lost 0 bases and J 3 bases, leaving 11 bases between the germline ends. Germline V gives CDR1 LGHNA, CDR2 YSLEER. The CDR3 loop is CASSQDLGRHTGELFF. CDR3 nucleotides: TGCGCCAGCAGCCAAGATCTGGGACGGCACACCGGGGAGCTGTTTTTT.

The chain is built from TRBV7-2 and TRBJ2-6, with no clear D. CDR3 length: 16 residues. Germline CDR1 reads SGHTA; CDR2 reads FQGNSA. V was pared by 5 bases and J by 2 bases, with 13 bases between. The chain's CDR3 is CASSRTGTAGANVLTF. The DNA of the CDR3 is TGTGCCAGCAGCCGTACCGGCACAGCTGGGGCCAACGTCCTGACTTTC.

J is TRBJ2-1 and V is TRBV7-9; TRBD2 agrees at 11 bases. The J segment lost 1 base and the V segment lost 2 bases, leaving 7 bases of the junction unmatched. The CDR3 consists of 18 residues. The germline gives CDR1 SEHNR, CDR2 FQNEAQ (reference sequence). The CDR3 DNA reads as TGTGCCAGCAGCTTACCCCCGGGACTAGCGGATTCCTACAATGAGCAGTTCTTC. It codes for CASSLPPGLADSYNEQFF.

V gene TRBV27 combines with J gene TRBJ1-4; D possibly corresponds to TRBD1 (5 bases). Looked up from germline, CDR1 is MNHEY and CDR2 is SMNVEV (reference sequence). This CDR3 has 15 amino acids. Trimming left V 7 bases short and J 10 bases short, with 22 bases between. The CDR3 reads CASTPVGGSIGKLFF. CDR3 nucleotide sequence: TGTGCCAGCACCCCCGTCGGGGGTAGTATTGGAAAACTGTTTTTT.

The chain recombines TRBV2 with TRBJ2-5, with 7 nucleotides matching TRBD1. This CDR3 has 13 residues. Per the germline V gene, CDR1 is SNHLY and CDR2 is FYNNEI. Trimming took 7 bases from V and 2 from J; bases not matched to a gene: 4. Written as DNA, the CDR3 is TGTGCCAGCACCAGACAGGGACAAGAGACCCAGTACTTC. The encoded protein is CASTRQGQETQYF.